A single sample is the source of the 2 T cell receptor beta chains below, sequenced in a study of T cells in severe cutaneous drug reactions. The donors had carbamazepine-induced Stevens-Johnson syndrome or toxic epidermal necrolysis. Bulk and single-cell libraries used iRepertoire multiplex PCR with TCR subtype-specific primers. TCRdb reprocessed the multiplex PCR reads, with one entry per CDR3 protein and no DNA. The specimen's table records approximately 20,000 distinct CDR3 sequences. Sequencing was carried out using PBMCs. The receptors here all came from a human donor with toxic epidermal necrolysis, a severe cutaneous drug reaction.

The chain links TRBV29-1 to TRBJ2-5; there is no DNA to check the TCRdb D call of TRBD1. CDR1 and CDR2 (germline): SQVTM, ANQGSEA. CDR3 size: 16 residues. The CDR3: CSVIGGQARTEETQYF.

The chain recombines TRBV25-1 with TRBJ1-4. Looked up from germline, CDR1 is MGHDK and CDR2 is SYGVNS. The CDR3 contains 13 residues. CDR3 region: CASSDGAREKLFF.